Following are 2 T cell receptor beta chains from one sample sequenced in a study of T cells after yellow fever vaccination. TCRdb processed the 5' RACE reads anew with MiXCR; each CDR3 protein has one entry. The sample consists of about 63,000 distinct CDR3 sequences, 7.4% of them appearing once. This material consisted of CD8+ T cells sorted from PBMCs, taken 15 days after the yellow fever booster vaccination. These receptors all come from a young man who received the YFV17D yellow fever vaccine.

This clonotype has at least ten counts. The chain combines TRBV20-1 with TRBJ2-7, with 7 bases lining up with TRBD2. Trimming removed 0 bases from V and 5 bases from J; junction bases left unmatched: 22. Germline CDR1 is DFQATT and CDR2 is SNEGSKA (reference sequence). CDR3 length equals 19 residues. The CDR3 region has the DNA TGCAGTGCTAGAGATAAGCTAGCCCCGGGACTCCTCGCGGGGGACGAGCAGTACTTC. Its translation: CSARDKLAPGLLAGDEQYF.

This sequence joins TRBV18 and TRBJ2-1, with 10 nucleotides matching TRBD2. CDR3 length equals 16 residues. Per the germline V gene, CDR1 is KGHSH and CDR2 is LQKENI. J lost 10 bases, V lost 3 bases, and 12 bases had no gene match. CDR3 DNA: TGTGCCAGCTCACCCAAACTAACTAGCGGGGAGTGGGAGCAGTTCTTC. It yields the protein CASSPKLTSGEWEQFF.